This T cell receptor (beta chain) was found in a study of shared clonotypes between healthy human individuals. The assay was immunoSEQ multiplex PCR, and TCRdb's table has in-frame clones only and misses some. The table shows fewer than 700,000 clones, with roughly four fifths occurring only once. This clone has just one count. The CDR3 has 13 amino acids. V gave up 7 bases and J gave up 3 bases, with 12 bases separating them. Germline V gene sequence: CDR1 MNHNS, CDR2 SASEGT. Sequencing was carried out using PBMCs. This sequence originates from a woman in her thirties or forties in good health. Some clones in this sample may be carry-over from other donors' samples. The rearrangement uses TRBV6-1 and TRBJ1-1; D not resolved. DNA for the CDR3: TGTGCCAGCACCCCCCGGAGGGACACTGAAGCTTTCTTT. Translating gives CASTPRRDTEAFF.